These 4 T cell receptor beta chains share one sample of origin, sequenced in a study of identical twins (TCRdb year 2016). Libraries were prepared through 5' RACE. The listed sequencing device is Illumina HiSeq 2000. TCRdb trimmed the raw reads at Q25, called clones with MiXCR and kept productive beta chains. Rows with a matching CDR3 protein are joined into one entry that keeps the most common DNA and genes. This sample comprises approximately 230,000 distinct CDR3 sequences, 6% to 7% of them detected only once. The ten largest clones add up to roughly 15% of the sample. The sample also formed part of further work on T cells expressing NK-cell markers.

The sample taken for sequencing was CD8+ T cells sorted from blood. The receptors shown here come from a woman aged 18 to 35 in good health.

This clonotype was recorded a few times. J is TRBJ2-7 and V is TRBV15; D is ambiguous. Per germline, CDR1 LNHNV and CDR2 YYDKDF (reference sequence). V gave up 1 base and J gave up 3 bases, with 13 bases separating them. The CDR3 is made up of 15 amino acids. The CDR3 nucleotides are TGTGCCACCAGCAGAGCGAGTCGGGCCATCTACGAGCAGTACTTC. Translation: CATSRASRAIYEQYF.

J is TRBJ2-1 and V is TRBV20-1; D unclear. Deletions cut 4 bases from V and 4 bases from J, with 14 bases between. CDR1 and CDR2 from the germline V gene are DFQATT and SNEGSKA (reference sequence). The CDR3 extends over 14 amino acids. The CDR3 DNA sequence: TGCAGTGCTACAGGACGGACGCTTTACAATGAGCAGTTCTTC. Its translation is CSATGRTLYNEQFF.

A few counts support this clonotype. The chain is built from TRBV3-1 and TRBJ2-7, with unresolved D. V dropped 0 bases and J dropped 0 bases, with 24 bases sitting between them. Germline assignment: CDR1 LGHDT and CDR2 YNNKEL (reference sequence). This CDR3 is 20 amino acids long. CDR3 in amino acids: CASSQEDSSPNHSGSYEQYF. The CDR3 DNA reads TGTGCCAGCAGCCAAGAGGATAGTAGTCCTAACCACTCGGGCTCCTACGAGCAGTACTTC.

The rearrangement links TRBV4-3 to TRBJ1-4; TRBD1 is a possible D gene (5 bases). Trimming removed 3 bases from V and 3 bases from J, with 20 bases in between. CDR1 and CDR2 (germline): LGHNA, YSLEER. CDR3 length: 18 amino acids. CDR3 amino acids: CASSQRLGTPRANEKLFF. CDR3 bases: TGCGCCAGCAGCCAGCGCCTCGGGACGCCGAGGGCTAATGAAAAACTGTTTTTT.